This is a list of T cell receptor beta chains from one sample in a study of T-cell reconstitution after alpha-beta-depleted transplantation in children. TCRdb used MiXCR to reprocess the PCR reads, holding one entry per CDR3 protein. The sample contains some 80,000 distinct CDR3 sequences, 15% to 20% of which appear only once. The starting material was PBMCs, mostly from graft donor cells, obtained 360 days after TCRalphabeta/CD19-depleted stem cell transplant. Receptor source: a male patient aged 2 to 10 who had a stem cell transplant for acute lymphoblastic leukemia, so the T cells may come from the graft donor. The CDR3 runs from the conserved cysteine through the conserved F or W. Fields, in order: D gene, J gene, clone size, V gene, CDR3 DNA, CDR3 protein. A D gene is named only where the DNA matches it firmly. A clone size is listed for some rows: how often the clone was seen (once, few, many), or a class if it is expanded.

>.|TRBJ1-1|many|TRBV5-1
TGCGCCAGCAGCTTGGCCTTAGTCGACAGCACTGAAGCTTTCTTT
CASSLALVDSTEAFF
>TRBD2|TRBJ2-1|.|TRBV27
TGTGCCAGCAGTCCCCAGACTAGCGGCCTTAGCTCCTACAATGAGCAGTTCTTC
CASSPQTSGLSSYNEQFF
>.|TRBJ1-6|many|TRBV11-2
TGTGCCAGCAGCTTAGACAGGGGAAATTCACCCCTCCACTTT
CASSLDRGNSPLHF
>.|TRBJ2-1|.|TRBV5-5
TGTGCCAGCAGCTTGCTCCTCTTGCGGGAATACAATGAGCAGTTCTTC
CASSLLLLREYNEQFF
>TRBD2|TRBJ2-1|.|TRBV4-1
TGCGCCAGCAGTCGCACTAGCGGGTCCTACAATGAGCAGTTCTTC
CASSRTSGSYNEQFF
>.|TRBJ2-7|.|TRBV5-1
TGCGCCAGCAGCTTTGGTGAATCCTACGAGCAGTACTTC
CASSFGESYEQYF
>.|TRBJ1-1|.|TRBV6-2/TRBV6-3
TGTGCCAGCAGTTACTATTTGCGGACCGATAACACTGAAGCTTTCTTT
CASSYYLRTDNTEAFF
>TRBD2|TRBJ2-1|few|TRBV6-1
TGTGCCAGCAGACGAGGACTAGCGGGAGGACGCACCGGTCGGGAGCAGTTCTTC
CASRRGLAGGRTGREQFF
>.|TRBJ1-1|many|TRBV6-5
TGTGCCAGCAGTTACGCGGCAGAAGCTTTCTTT
CASSYAAEAFF
>.|TRBJ1-1|few|TRBV5-1
TGCGCCAGCTCACAAGGGACTGAAGCTTTCTTT
CASSQGTEAFF
>TRBD1|TRBJ1-1|.|TRBV12-3/TRBV12-4
TGTGCCAGCAGTTTGAGGGGGCTGAACTCTGAAGCTTTCTTT
CASSLRGLNSEAFF
>TRBD1|TRBJ2-1|few|TRBV3-1
TGTGCCAGCAGCCAAGGGGGACAGCCAAACAATGAGCAGTTCTTC
CASSQGGQPNNEQFF
>.|TRBJ1-1|.|TRBV27
TGTGCCAGCAGTTTAGACCCCGGGGGCGAAACTGAAGCTTTCTTT
CASSLDPGGETEAFF
>.|TRBJ2-1|.|TRBV7-9
TGTGCCAGCAGCCTGGGACTGGTTAACAATGAGCAGTTCTTC
CASSLGLVNNEQFF
>.|TRBJ1-2|few|TRBV25-1
TGTGCCAGCAGTGATACCGGGACGCTGGCAGGGAATGGCTACACCTTC
CASSDTGTLAGNGYTF
>.|TRBJ2-5|few|TRBV10-3
TGTGCCATCAGTGCAAGCCCGCGACAGAGTGCCCTCGTGACCCAGTACTTC
CAISASPRQSALVTQYF
>.|TRBJ2-2|few|TRBV24-1
TGTGCCACCAGCGCCAGGAACACCGGGGAGCTGTTTTTT
CATSARNTGELFF
>TRBD1|TRBJ2-2|few|TRBV24-1
TGTGCCACCAGTGATTTGCAGCCCGGGACAGGGGGGACCGGGGAGCTGTTTTTT
CATSDLQPGTGGTGELFF
>.|TRBJ2-2|many|TRBV12-3/TRBV12-4
TGTGCCAGCAGTTTATCTTTCGGTGGGGAGCTGTTTTTT
CASSLSFGGELFF
>TRBD1|TRBJ2-7|.|TRBV25-1
TGTGCCAGCAGTGAAATGGGAAGGACAGGGTTAGAGCAGTACTTC
CASSEMGRTGLEQYF
>TRBD2|TRBJ2-5|.|TRBV6-1
TGTGCCAGCAGGACTAGCGGGAGGGCCAGAGAGACCCAGTACTTC
CASRTSGRARETQYF
>.|TRBJ2-1|.|TRBV29-1
TGCAGCGTTGGGCCAGGCGCATGGGGCAATGAGCAGTTCTTC
CSVGPGAWGNEQFF
>TRBD2|TRBJ2-2|.|TRBV4-2
TGTGCCAGCACCGCCGACAGGGCGACTAGCGGGAGGGGAGCGAACACCGGGGAGCTGTTTTTT
CASTADRATSGRGANTGELFF
>.|TRBJ2-3|.|TRBV28
TGTGCCAGCAGTACCGGGACAGATACGCAGTATTTT
CASSTGTDTQYF
>TRBD2|TRBJ2-1|few|TRBV20-1
TGCAGTGCTAGAGGGGGGGGGATTGAGCAGTTCTTC
CSARGGGIEQFF
>TRBD2|TRBJ2-3|.|TRBV4-2
TGTGCCAGCAGCCAAGATTCCGGACTAGCGGGCACAGATACGCAGTATTTT
CASSQDSGLAGTDTQYF
>.|TRBJ2-7|few|TRBV5-1
TGCGCCAGCAGCTTGGTAGGGGGGGCCTACGAGCAGTACTTC
CASSLVGGAYEQYF
>TRBD1|TRBJ2-7|.|TRBV12-3/TRBV12-4
TGTGCCAGCAGTTTATCCGCCAGGGGGCTCCTGAGCCTCGAGCAGTACTTC
CASSLSARGLLSLEQYF
>TRBD2|TRBJ2-3|.|TRBV6-5
TGTGCCAGCAGTTCCAGACTAGCGGGACGCACAGATACGCAGTATTTT
CASSSRLAGRTDTQYF
>.|TRBJ2-3|few|TRBV4-1
TGCGCCAGCAGCCAAGATCATGAGCGGAACACAGATACGCAGTATTTT
CASSQDHERNTDTQYF
>TRBD2|TRBJ2-1|.|TRBV6-1
TGTGCCAGCAGGGAACTAGCGGCTTCCTACAATGAGCAGTTCTTC
CASRELAASYNEQFF
>.|TRBJ2-2|many|TRBV7-9
TGTGCCAGCAGCTTAGCGGCAGTTTTAAACACCGGGGAGCTGTTTTTT
CASSLAAVLNTGELFF
>.|TRBJ2-7|many|TRBV6-6
TGTGCCAGCAGTTACTCCAGACAGCTCTACGAGCAGTACTTC
CASSYSRQLYEQYF
>TRBD1|TRBJ2-1|.|TRBV4-1
TGCGCCAGCAGCCTGACAGGGGGCTTCCTCTACAATGAGCAGTTCTTC
CASSLTGGFLYNEQFF
>TRBD1|TRBJ2-5|few|TRBV20-1
TGCAGTGCTAGAACGCGACAGGGAAGGATTGAGACCCAGTACTTC
CSARTRQGRIETQYF
>TRBD2|TRBJ2-1|.|TRBV20-1
TGCATACCGGGACTAGCGGGATTGAGCTCCTACAATGAGCAGTTCTTC
CIPGLAGLSSYNEQFF
>.|TRBJ2-3|.|TRBV27
TGTGCCAGCAGTTTGAGGCGGCGTGGCACAGATACGCAGTATTTT
CASSLRRRGTDTQYF
>TRBD2|TRBJ2-4|.|TRBV30
TGTGCCTGGAGTGGTGGGGTAGGCAAGGGGAGGGTGAAAAACATTCAGTACTTC
CAWSGGVGKGRVKNIQYF
>.|TRBJ2-5|.|TRBV29-1
TGCAGCGTTGGCTTGGTCCATCAAGGGGGGACCCAGTACTTC
CSVGLVHQGGTQYF
>.|TRBJ2-7|.|TRBV2
TGTGCCAGCAGGGGGAATCAGGGACATTACGAGCAGTACTTC
CASRGNQGHYEQYF
>.|TRBJ2-7|.|TRBV11-2
TGTGCCAGCAGCTTAGATAGTCCGGGAGCCGCCTACGAGCAGTACTTC
CASSLDSPGAAYEQYF
>.|TRBJ2-7|.|TRBV19
TGTGCCAGTAGCTTCGCCGGGATGGACTACGAGCAGTACTTC
CASSFAGMDYEQYF
>.|TRBJ1-2|.|TRBV6-1
TGTGCCAGCAGTCAAGACCGGGCTATGGTCGGCGGCTACACCTTC
CASSQDRAMVGGYTF